The TCR beta chain described here comes from a study of radiotherapy plus CTLA-4 blockade in lung cancer. Across the study: Roughly 17% of patients responded objectively, and about 33% achieved disease control.

Study-wide results and limits: Reported findings show early blood T cell clone dynamics, with interferon-beta, best predicted response.

Sequencing used immunoSEQ multiplex PCR; TCRdb keeps in-frame clones, though not all of them. The data hold approximately 33,000 clones, with around 73% observed a single time. CDR3 size: 16 residues. Germline CDR1 is SGDLS and CDR2 is YYNGEE. Trimming pared 4 bases from V and 0 bases from J, leaving 15 bases between. Comments on this clone: Its target is not known.

The source is a human donor with non-small cell lung cancer who had stable disease on radiotherapy plus ipilimumab. V and J are TRBV9 and TRBJ2-3; D possibly corresponds to TRBD2 (6 bases). Sequenced here: peripheral blood, sampled from a patient treated with radiotherapy plus ipilimumab. DNA for the CDR3: TGTGCCAGCAGCTTATCCCCGGGGGTAAGCACAGATACGCAGTATTTT. This gives the protein CASSLSPGVSTDTQYF. The entire variable domain, with the rest obtained from reference TRBV9 and TRBJ2-3, is as follows: DSGVTQTPKHLITATGQRVTLRCSPRSGDLSVYWYQQSLDQGLQFLIQYYNGEERAKGNILERFSAQQFPDLHSELNLSSLELGDSALYFCASSLSPGVSTDTQYFGPGTRLTVL.